This TCR beta chain was captured in a study of post-analysis software for immune sequencing data. Study observations and caveats: The five TRBV segments detected at higher frequency in patients than in controls included TRBV5-6, TRBV5-1 and TRBV20-1.

This clonotype was seen only a few times. Antigen unknown. Every TCR beta cDNA library bore unique molecular identifiers. Some 500,000 cDNA molecules were obtained per 1 to 10 million input T cells. TCRdb fed the PCR reads into MiXCR, producing one record per CDR3 protein. The sample shows about 540,000 distinct CDR3 sequences, around 34% of them seen only once. The CDR3 has 16 residues. Between the trimmed V and J ends, which lost 5 bases and 0 bases, there was a span of 14 bases. Germline V gene sequence: CDR1 DFQATT, CDR2 SNEGSKA (reference sequence). V is TRBV20-1 and J is TRBJ2-6, with D perhaps matching TRBD1 (7 bases). The receptor was derived from a girl aged 2-17 years with multiple sclerosis. The sample taken for sequencing was blood. CDR3 region: CSAQGGVGSGANVLTF. The CDR3 DNA follows: TGCAGTGCTCAGGGGGGAGTGGGCTCTGGGGCCAACGTCCTGACTTTC.